This T cell receptor beta chain was identified in a study of T-cell memory formation after mild COVID-19. TCRdb re-called the 5' RACE reads with MiXCR, one entry per CDR3 protein. This repertoire shows more than 300,000 distinct CDR3 sequences, approximately 14% found once; its top ten account for 22%. CDR3 size: 14 residues. Germline-derived CDR1 and CDR2 are MNHEY and SVGEGT. The germline V and J ends were trimmed by 5 bases and 6 bases, with 16 bases remaining between them. This clonotype was detected many times. The chain recombines TRBV6-2 or TRBV6-3 with TRBJ1-1; tentative D call: TRBD1 (5 bases). This TCR was recovered from a man between 18 and 35 years old who had mild COVID-19 (a few samples of this study predate the infection). Cell type and time point are not known. Sequencing was carried out using PBMCs or a T cell subset sorted from them (not recorded which). The CDR3 DNA reads TGTGCCAGCAGTGCATACAGGCGAAGCGCTGAAGCTTTCTTT. This gives the protein CASSAYRRSAEAFF.